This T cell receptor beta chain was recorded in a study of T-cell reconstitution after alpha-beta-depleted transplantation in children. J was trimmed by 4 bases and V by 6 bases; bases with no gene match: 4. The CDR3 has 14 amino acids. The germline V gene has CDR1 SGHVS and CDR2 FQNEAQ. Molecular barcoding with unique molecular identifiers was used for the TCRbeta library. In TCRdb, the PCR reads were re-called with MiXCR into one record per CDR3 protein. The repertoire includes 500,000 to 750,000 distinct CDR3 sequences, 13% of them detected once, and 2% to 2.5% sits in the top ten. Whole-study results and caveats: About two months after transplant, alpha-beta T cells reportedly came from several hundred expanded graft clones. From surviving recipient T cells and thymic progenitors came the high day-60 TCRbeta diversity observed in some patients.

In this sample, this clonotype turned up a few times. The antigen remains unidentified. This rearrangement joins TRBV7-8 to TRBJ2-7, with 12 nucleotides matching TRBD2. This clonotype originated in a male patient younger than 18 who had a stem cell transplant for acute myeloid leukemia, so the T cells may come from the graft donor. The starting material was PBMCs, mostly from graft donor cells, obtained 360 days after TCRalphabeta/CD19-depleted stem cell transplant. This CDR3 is CASRTSGRSYEQYF. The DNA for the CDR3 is TGTGCCAGCAGGACTAGCGGGAGATCGTACGAGCAGTACTTC.